This T cell receptor (beta chain) originates from a study of beta chain features in type 1 diabetes. Whole-study results and caveats: Whether TCRB rearrangement is influenced by HLA type went unresolved here.

This clone was seen only a few times. The antigen is not known. Every bit of the isolated RNA underwent reverse transcription, so sequencing read expressed TCRB transcripts. Using immunoSEQ multiplex PCR, the repertoire was profiled, and TCRdb retains in-frame clones only, with some absent. The sample has around 15,000 clones; 45% to 55% are singletons. Losses at the gene ends were 7 bases for V and 4 bases for J; bases not matched to a gene: 9. The CDR3 is made up of 14 amino acids. CDR1 and CDR2 (germline): SNHLY, FYNNEI. The material sequenced was stem cell memory CD4+ T cells from blood. This chain uses TRBV2 with TRBJ2-7, with TRBD2 matching 8 bases. The TCR comes from a woman between 18 and 29 years old in good health. As DNA, the CDR3 is TGTGCCAGCAAGTACGGGCGGGGGGAGTACGAGCAGTACTTC. The encoded protein is CASKYGRGEYEQYF. Using reference TRBV2 and TRBJ2-7 for the parts outside the CDR3, the full variable domain is EPEVTQTPSHQVTQMGQEVILRCVPISNHLYFYWYRQILGQKVEFLVSFYNNEISEKSEIFDDQFSVERPDGSNFTLKIRSTKLEDSAMYFCASKYGRGEYEQYFGPGTRLTVT.